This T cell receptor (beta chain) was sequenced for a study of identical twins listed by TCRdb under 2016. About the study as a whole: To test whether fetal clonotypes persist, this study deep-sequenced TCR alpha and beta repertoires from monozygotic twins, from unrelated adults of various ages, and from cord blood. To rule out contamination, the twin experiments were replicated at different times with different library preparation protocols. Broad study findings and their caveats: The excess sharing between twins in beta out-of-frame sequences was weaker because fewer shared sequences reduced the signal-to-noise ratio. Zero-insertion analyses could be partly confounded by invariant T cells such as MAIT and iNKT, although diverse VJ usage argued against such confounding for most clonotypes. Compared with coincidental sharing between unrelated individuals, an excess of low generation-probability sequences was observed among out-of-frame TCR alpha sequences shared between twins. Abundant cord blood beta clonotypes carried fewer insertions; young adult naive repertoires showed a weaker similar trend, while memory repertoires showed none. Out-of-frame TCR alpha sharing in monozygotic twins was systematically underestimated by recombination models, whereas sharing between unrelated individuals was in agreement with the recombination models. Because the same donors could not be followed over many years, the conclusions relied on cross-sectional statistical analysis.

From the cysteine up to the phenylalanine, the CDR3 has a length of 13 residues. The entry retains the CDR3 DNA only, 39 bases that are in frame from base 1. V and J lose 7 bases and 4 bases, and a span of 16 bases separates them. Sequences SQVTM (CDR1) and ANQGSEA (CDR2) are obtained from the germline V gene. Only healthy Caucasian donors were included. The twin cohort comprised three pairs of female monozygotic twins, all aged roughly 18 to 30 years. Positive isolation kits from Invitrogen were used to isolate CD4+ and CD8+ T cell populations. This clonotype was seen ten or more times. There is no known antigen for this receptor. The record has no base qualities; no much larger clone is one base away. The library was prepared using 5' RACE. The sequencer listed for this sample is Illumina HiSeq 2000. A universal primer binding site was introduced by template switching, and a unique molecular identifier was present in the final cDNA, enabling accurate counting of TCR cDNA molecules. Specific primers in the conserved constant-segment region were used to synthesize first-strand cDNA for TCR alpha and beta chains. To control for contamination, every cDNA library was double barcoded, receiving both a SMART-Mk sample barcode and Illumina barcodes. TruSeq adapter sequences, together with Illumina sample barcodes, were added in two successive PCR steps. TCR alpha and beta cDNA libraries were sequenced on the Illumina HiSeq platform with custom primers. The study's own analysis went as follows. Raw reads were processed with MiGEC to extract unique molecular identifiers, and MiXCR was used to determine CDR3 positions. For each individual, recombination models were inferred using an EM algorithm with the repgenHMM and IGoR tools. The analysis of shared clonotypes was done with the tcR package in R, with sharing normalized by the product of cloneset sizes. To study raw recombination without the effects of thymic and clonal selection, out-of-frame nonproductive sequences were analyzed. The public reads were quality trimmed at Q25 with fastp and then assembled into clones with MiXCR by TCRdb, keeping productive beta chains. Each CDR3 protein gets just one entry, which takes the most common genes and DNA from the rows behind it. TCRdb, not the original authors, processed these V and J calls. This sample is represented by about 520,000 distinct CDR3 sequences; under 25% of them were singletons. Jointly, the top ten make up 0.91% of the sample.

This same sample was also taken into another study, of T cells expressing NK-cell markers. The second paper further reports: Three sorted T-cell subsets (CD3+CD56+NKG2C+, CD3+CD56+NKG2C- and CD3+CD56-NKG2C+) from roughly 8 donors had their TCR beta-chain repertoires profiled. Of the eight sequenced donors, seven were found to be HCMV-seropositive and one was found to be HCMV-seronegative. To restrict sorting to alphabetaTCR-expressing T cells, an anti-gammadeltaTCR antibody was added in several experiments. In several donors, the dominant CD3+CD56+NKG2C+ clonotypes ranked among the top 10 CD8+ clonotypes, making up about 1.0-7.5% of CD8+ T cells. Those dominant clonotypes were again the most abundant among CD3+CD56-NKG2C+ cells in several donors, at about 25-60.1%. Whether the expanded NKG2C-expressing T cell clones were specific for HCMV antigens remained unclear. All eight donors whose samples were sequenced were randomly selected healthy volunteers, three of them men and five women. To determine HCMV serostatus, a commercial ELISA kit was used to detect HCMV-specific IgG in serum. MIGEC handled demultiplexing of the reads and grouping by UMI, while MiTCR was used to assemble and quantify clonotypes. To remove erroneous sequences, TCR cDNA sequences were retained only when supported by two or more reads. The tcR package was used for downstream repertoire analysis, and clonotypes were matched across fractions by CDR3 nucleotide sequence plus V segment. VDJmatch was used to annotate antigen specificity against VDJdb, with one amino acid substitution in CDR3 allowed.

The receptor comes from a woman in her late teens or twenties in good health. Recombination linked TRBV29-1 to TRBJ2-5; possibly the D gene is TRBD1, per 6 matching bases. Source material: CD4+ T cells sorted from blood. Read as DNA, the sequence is TGCAGCGCAGACAGGCTCGGCGTAGAGACCCAGTACTTC. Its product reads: CSADRLGVETQYF.